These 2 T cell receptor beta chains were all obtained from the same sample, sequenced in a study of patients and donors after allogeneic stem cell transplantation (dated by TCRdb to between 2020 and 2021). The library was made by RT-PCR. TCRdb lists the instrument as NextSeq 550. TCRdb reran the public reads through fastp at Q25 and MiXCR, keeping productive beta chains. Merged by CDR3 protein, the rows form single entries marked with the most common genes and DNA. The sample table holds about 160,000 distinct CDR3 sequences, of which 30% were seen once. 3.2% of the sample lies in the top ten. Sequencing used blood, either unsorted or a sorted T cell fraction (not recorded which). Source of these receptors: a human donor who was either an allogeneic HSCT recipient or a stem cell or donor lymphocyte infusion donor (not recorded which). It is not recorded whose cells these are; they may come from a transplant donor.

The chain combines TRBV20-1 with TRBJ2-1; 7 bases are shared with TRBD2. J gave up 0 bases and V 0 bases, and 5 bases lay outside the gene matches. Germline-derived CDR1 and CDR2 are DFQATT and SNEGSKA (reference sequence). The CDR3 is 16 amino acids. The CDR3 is CSARDLGGSSYNEQFF. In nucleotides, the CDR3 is TGCAGTGCTAGAGATCTCGGCGGGAGCTCCTACAATGAGCAGTTCTTC.

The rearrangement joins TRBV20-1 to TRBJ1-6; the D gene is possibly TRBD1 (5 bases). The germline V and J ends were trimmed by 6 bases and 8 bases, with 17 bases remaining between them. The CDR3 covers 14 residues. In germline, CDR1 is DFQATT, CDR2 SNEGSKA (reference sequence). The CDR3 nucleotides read TGCAGTGCCAGTCGTTCGGGGGTTGATTCACCCCTCCACTTT. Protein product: CSASRSGVDSPLHF.